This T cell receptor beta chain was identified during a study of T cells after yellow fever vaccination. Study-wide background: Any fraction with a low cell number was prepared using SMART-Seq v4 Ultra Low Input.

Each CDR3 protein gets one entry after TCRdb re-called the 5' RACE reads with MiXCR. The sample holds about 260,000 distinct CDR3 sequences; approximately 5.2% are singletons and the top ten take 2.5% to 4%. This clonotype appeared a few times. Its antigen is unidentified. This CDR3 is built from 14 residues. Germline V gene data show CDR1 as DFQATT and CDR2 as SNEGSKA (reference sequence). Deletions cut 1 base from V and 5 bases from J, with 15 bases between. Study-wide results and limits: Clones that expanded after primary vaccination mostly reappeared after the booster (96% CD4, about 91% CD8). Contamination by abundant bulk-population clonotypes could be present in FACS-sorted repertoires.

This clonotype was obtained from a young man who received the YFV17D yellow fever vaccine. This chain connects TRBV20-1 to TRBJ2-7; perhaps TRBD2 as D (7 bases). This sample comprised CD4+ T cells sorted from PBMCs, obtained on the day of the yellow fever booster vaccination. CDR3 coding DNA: TGCAGTGCTAGAGGGGGGGCTAGCGGCAACGAGCAGTACGTC. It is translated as CSARGGASGNEQYV.